The sample holds a few counts of the clone carrying this T cell receptor beta chain. Its antigen is undetermined. The CDR3 spans 13 residues. CDR1 is SQVTM, CDR2 ANQGSEA, per germline. The V end lost 2 bases, the J end lost 9 bases, and 14 bases lay between the germline ends. In TCRdb, the 5' RACE reads were re-called with MiXCR into one record per CDR3 protein. Of roughly 300,000 distinct CDR3 sequences in the sample, around 15% were seen once. The data are from a study of T-cell memory formation after mild COVID-19. Study findings and constraints: Chiefly within CM and EM were the contracting CD4+ clones; CD8+ ones were within EMRA.

This chain uses TRBV29-1 with TRBJ2-1; D gene unclear. This sequence was found in a man aged 18-30 years who had mild COVID-19 (a few samples of this study predate the infection). Cell type and time point are not known. Sequencing input: PBMCs or a T cell subset sorted from them (not recorded which). CDR3 amino acids: CSVELPVKIEQFF. The CDR3 DNA sequence: TGCAGCGTTGAACTACCGGTAAAGATTGAGCAGTTCTTC.